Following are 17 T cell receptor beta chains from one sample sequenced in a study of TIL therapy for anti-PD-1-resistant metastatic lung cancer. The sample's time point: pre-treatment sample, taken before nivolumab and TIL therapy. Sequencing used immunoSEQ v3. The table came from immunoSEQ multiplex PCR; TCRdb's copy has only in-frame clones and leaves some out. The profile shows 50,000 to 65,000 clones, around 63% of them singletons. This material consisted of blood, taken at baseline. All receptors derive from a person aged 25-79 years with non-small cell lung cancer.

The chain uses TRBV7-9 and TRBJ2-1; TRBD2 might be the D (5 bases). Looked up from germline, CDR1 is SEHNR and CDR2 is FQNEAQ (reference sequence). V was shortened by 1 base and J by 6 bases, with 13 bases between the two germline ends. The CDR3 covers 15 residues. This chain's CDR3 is CASSLVALAANEQFF. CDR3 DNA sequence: TGTGCCAGCAGCTTAGTAGCTCTAGCTGCCAATGAGCAGTTCTTC.

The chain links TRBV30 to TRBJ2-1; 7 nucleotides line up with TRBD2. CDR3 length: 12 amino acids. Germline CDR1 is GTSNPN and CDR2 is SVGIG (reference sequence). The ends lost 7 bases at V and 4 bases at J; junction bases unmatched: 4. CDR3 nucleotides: TGTGCCTACGGACTAGATTACAATGAGCAGTTCTTC. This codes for CAYGLDYNEQFF.

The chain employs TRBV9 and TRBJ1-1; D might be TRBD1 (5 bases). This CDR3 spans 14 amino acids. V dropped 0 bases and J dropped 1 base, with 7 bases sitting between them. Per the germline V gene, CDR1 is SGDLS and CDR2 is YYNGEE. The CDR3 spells CASSVETENTEAFF. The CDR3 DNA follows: TGTGCCAGCAGCGTAGAGACAGAGAACACTGAAGCTTTCTTT.

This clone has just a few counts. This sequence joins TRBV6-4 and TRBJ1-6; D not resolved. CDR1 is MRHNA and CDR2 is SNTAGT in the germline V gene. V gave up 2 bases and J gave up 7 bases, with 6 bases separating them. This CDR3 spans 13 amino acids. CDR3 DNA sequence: TGTGCCAGCAGTGACAAAGACAATTCACCCCTCCACTTT. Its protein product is CASSDKDNSPLHF.

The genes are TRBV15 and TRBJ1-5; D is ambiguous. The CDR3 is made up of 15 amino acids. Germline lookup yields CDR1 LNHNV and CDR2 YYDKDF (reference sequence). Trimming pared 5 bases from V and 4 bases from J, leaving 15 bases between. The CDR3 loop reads CATSSRGQPNQPQHF. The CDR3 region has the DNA TGTGCCACCAGCTCTCGCGGGCAGCCTAATCAGCCCCAGCATTTT. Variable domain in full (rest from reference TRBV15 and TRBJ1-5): DAMVIQNPRYQVTQFGKPVTLSCSQTLNHNVMYWYQQKSSQAPKLLFHYYDKDFNNEADTPDNFQSRRPNTSFCFLDIRSPGLGDTAMYLCATSSRGQPNQPQHFGDGTRLSIL.

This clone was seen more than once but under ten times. In DNA form, the CDR3 reads TGTGCCAGCAGCTTGCCAGGGTTCGGCGAGCAGTACTTC. Translation: CASSLPGFGEQYF. V and J are TRBV7-9 and TRBJ2-7; D is perhaps TRBD1 (5 bases). The germline CDR1 and CDR2 sequences are SEHNR and FQNEAQ (reference sequence). Trimming stripped 3 bases from V and 6 bases from J, with 12 bases between. This CDR3 is built from 13 residues. The full variable domain, its missing parts supplied by reference TRBV7-9 and TRBJ2-7, is DTGVSQNPRHKITKRGQNVTFRCDPISEHNRLYWYRQTLGQGPEFLTYFQNEAQLEKSRLLSDRFSAERPKGSFSTLEIQRTEQGDSAMYLCASSLPGFGEQYFGPGTRLTVT.

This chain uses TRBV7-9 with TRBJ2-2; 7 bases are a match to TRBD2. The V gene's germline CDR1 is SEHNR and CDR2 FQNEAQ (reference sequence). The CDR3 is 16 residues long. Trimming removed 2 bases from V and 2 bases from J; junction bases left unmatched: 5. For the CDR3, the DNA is TGTGCCAGCAGCTTATATGGGACTACCAACACCGGGGAGCTGTTTTTT. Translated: CASSLYGTTNTGELFF.

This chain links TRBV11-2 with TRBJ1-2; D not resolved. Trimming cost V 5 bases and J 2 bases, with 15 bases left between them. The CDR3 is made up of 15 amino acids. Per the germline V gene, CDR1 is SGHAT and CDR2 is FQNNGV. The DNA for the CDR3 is TGTGCCAGCAGCCCCACATCAACAGAGAACTATGGCTACACCTTC. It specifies CASSPTSTENYGYTF.

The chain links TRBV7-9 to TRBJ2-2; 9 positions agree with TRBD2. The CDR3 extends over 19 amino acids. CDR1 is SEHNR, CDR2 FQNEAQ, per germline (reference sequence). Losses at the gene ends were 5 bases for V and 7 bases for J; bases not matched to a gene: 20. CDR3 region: CASSRRLSGGGAYGGELFF. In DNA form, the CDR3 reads TGTGCCAGCAGCCGCCGGTTGTCTGGCGGGGGGGCCTATGGCGGGGAGCTGTTTTTT.

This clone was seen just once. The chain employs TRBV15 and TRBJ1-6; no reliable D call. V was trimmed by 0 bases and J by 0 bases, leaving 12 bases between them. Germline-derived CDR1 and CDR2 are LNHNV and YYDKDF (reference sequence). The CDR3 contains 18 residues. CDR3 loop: CATSREVFGSSYNSPLHF. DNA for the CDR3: TGTGCCACCAGCAGAGAAGTTTTTGGGAGCTCCTATAATTCACCCCTCCACTTT.

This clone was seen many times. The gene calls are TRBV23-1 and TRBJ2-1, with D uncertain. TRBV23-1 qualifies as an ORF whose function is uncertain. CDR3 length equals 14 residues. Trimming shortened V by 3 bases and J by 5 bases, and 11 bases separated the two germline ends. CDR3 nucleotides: TGCGCCAGCAGTCACCTCGAACCACACAATGAGCAGTTCTTC. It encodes CASSHLEPHNEQFF.

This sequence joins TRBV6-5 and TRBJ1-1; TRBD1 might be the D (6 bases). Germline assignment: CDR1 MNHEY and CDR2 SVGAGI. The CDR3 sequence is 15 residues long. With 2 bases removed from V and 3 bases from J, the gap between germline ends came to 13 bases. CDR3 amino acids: CASSYGGAWDTEAFF. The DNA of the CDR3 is TGTGCCAGCAGTTACGGGGGGGCGTGGGACACTGAAGCTTTCTTT.

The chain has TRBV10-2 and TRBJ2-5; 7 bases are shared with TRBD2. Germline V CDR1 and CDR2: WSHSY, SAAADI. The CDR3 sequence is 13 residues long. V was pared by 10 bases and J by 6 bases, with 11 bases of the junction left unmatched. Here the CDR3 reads CATRWGEGKTQYF. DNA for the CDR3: TGCGCCACCCGATGGGGGGAGGGCAAGACCCAGTACTTC.

The CDR3 DNA reads as TGTGCCAGCAGCTTAGCCTGGCCCTCCTACAATGAGCAGTTCTTC. It encodes CASSLAWPSYNEQFF. The chain is built from TRBV7-2 and TRBJ2-1; D not resolved. The V end lost 0 bases, the J end lost 0 bases, and 6 bases lay between the germline ends. The CDR3 covers 15 residues. Germline values: CDR1 SGHTA, CDR2 FQGNSA. Full variable domain (outside the CDR3, taken from reference TRBV7-2 and TRBJ2-1): GAGVSQSPSNKVTEKGKDVELRCDPISGHTALYWYRQSLGQGLEFLIYFQGNSAPDKSGLPSDRFSAERTGGSVSTLTIQRTQQEDSAVYLCASSLAWPSYNEQFFGPGTRLTVL.

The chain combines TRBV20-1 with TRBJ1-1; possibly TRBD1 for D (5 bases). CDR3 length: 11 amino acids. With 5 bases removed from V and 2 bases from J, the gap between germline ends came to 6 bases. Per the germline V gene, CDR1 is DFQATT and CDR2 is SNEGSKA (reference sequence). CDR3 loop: CSAQGNTEAFF. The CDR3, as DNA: TGCAGTGCTCAGGGTAACACTGAAGCTTTCTTT.

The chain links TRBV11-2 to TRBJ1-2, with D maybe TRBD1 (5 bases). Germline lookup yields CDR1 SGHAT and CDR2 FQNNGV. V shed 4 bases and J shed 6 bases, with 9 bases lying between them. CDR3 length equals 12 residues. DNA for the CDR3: TGTGCCAGCAGCTGGGGGGGTGATGGCTACACCTTC. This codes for CASSWGGDGYTF.

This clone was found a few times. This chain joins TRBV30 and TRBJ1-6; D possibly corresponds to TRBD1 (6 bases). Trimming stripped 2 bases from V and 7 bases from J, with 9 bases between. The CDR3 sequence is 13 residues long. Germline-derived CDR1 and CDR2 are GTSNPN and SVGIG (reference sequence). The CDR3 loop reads CAWSSTGNSPLHF. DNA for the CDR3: TGTGCCTGGAGTAGTACAGGGAATTCACCCCTCCACTTT. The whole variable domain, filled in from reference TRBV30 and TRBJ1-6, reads SQTIHQWPATLVQPVGSPLSLECTVEGTSNPNLYWYRQAAGRGLQLLFYSVGIGQISSEVPQNLSASRPQDRQFILSSKKLLLSDSGFYLCAWSSTGNSPLHFGNGTRLTVT.